The rows below give T cell receptor beta chains drawn from one sample of a study of cytomegalovirus exposure and HLA in healthy donors. TCRdb keeps only in-frame clones here, not all; method: immunoSEQ multiplex PCR. This table has about 140,000 clones, over 75% appearing once. Sequencing was carried out using PBMCs. The source is a woman aged 50 to 60 in good health and CMV-seropositive. Both conserved end residues are part of each CDR3. Each record gives: clone size, D gene, J gene, V gene, CDR3 protein, CDR3 DNA. D genes are given only for firm matches. The size entry is marked missing in some rows and otherwise reads once, few, many or a size class.

clone size: NA
D gene: NA
J gene: TRBJ1-4
V gene: TRBV19
CDR3 protein: CASSPQITNEKLFF
CDR3 DNA: TGTGCCAGTAGTCCCCAGATAACTAATGAAAAACTGTTTTTT

clone size: few
D gene: NA
J gene: TRBJ1-1
V gene: TRBV5-4
CDR3 protein: CASSLRAGNPEAFF
CDR3 DNA: TGTGCCAGCAGCTTGCGGGCGGGGAACCCTGAAGCTTTCTTT

clone size: NA
D gene: NA
J gene: TRBJ1-6
V gene: TRBV14
CDR3 protein: CASSGPGLPMGDSPLHF
CDR3 DNA: TGTGCCAGCAGCGGGCCAGGACTACCAATGGGGGATTCACCCCTCCACTTT

clone size: NA
D gene: TRBD1
J gene: TRBJ2-2
V gene: TRBV5-1
CDR3 protein: CASSTGQGAVTGELFF
CDR3 DNA: TGCGCCAGCAGCACGGGACAGGGGGCGGTCACCGGGGAGCTGTTTTTT

clone size: NA
D gene: TRBD1
J gene: TRBJ1-6
V gene: TRBV10-3
CDR3 protein: CAIRIQGGNSPLHF
CDR3 DNA: TGTGCCATCAGGATACAGGGGGGAAATTCACCCCTCCACTTT

clone size: few
D gene: NA
J gene: TRBJ1-1
V gene: TRBV11-1
CDR3 protein: CASSPLEGEAFF
CDR3 DNA: TGTGCCAGCAGCCCCTTAGAGGGAGAAGCTTTCTTT

clone size: NA
D gene: NA
J gene: TRBJ2-3
V gene: TRBV5-1
CDR3 protein: CASSLEAASSTDTQYF
CDR3 DNA: TGCGCCAGCAGCTTGGAAGCGGCGAGTAGCACAGATACGCAGTATTTT

clone size: NA
D gene: NA
J gene: TRBJ1-6
V gene: TRBV6-1
CDR3 protein: CASSAFPGTEGPPLHF
CDR3 DNA: TGTGCCAGCAGTGCCTTTCCCGGGACGGAGGGTCCCCCCCTCCACTTT

clone size: NA
D gene: TRBD1
J gene: TRBJ1-1
V gene: TRBV7-3
CDR3 protein: CASSLTGGNTEAFF
CDR3 DNA: TGTGCCAGCAGCTTAACAGGGGGCAACACTGAAGCTTTCTTT

clone size: NA
D gene: TRBD2
J gene: TRBJ2-7
V gene: TRBV7-2
CDR3 protein: CASSQLAGGQYEQYF
CDR3 DNA: TGTGCCAGCAGCCAACTAGCGGGGGGGCAGTACGAGCAGTACTTC

clone size: few
D gene: TRBD2
J gene: TRBJ2-1
V gene: TRBV9
CDR3 protein: CASSVAAGAYNEQFF
CDR3 DNA: TGTGCCAGCAGCGTAGCAGCGGGGGCCTACAATGAGCAGTTCTTC

clone size: few
D gene: TRBD1
J gene: TRBJ1-1
V gene: TRBV7-7
CDR3 protein: CASSPDRGSTEAFF
CDR3 DNA: TGTGCTAGCAGCCCCGACAGGGGAAGCACTGAAGCTTTCTTT

clone size: NA
D gene: TRBD1
J gene: TRBJ1-4
V gene: TRBV29-1
CDR3 protein: CSVSDRATNEKLFF
CDR3 DNA: TGCAGCGTGTCGGACAGGGCAACTAATGAAAAACTGTTTTTT

clone size: few
D gene: NA
J gene: TRBJ2-5
V gene: TRBV7-9
CDR3 protein: CASSRLLGRQETQYF
CDR3 DNA: TGTGCCAGCAGCCGACTTCTTGGTCGGCAAGAGACCCAGTACTTC

clone size: NA
D gene: NA
J gene: TRBJ1-2
V gene: TRBV10-3
CDR3 protein: CAISESMNPSGGYTF
CDR3 DNA: TGTGCCATCAGTGAGTCTATGAATCCGTCGGGTGGCTACACCTTC

clone size: once
D gene: NA
J gene: TRBJ2-5
V gene: TRBV27
CDR3 protein: CASSLRGGETQYF
CDR3 DNA: TGTGCCAGCAGTTTAAGGGGGGGAGAGACCCAGTACTTC

clone size: NA
D gene: NA
J gene: TRBJ1-2
V gene: TRBV7-2
CDR3 protein: CASSLGGASVGGYTF
CDR3 DNA: TGTGCCAGCAGCTTAGGGGGCGCGTCCGTGGGGGGCTACACCTTC

clone size: NA
D gene: NA
J gene: TRBJ2-3
V gene: TRBV21-1
CDR3 protein: CASSIDRRSTDTQYF
CDR3 DNA: TGTGCCAGCAGCATAGACAGGCGGAGCACAGATACGCAGTATTTT

clone size: few
D gene: TRBD1
J gene: TRBJ2-7
V gene: TRBV7-2
CDR3 protein: CASSLFLGTGTFGVEQYF
CDR3 DNA: TGTGCCAGCAGCTTATTCCTTGGGACAGGGACTTTTGGGGTGGAGCAGTACTTC

clone size: NA
D gene: NA
J gene: TRBJ1-2
V gene: TRBV5-6
CDR3 protein: CASSSDSDYDGYTF
CDR3 DNA: TGTGCCAGCAGCTCGGACAGTGATTACGATGGCTACACCTTC

clone size: NA
D gene: NA
J gene: TRBJ1-5
V gene: TRBV19
CDR3 protein: CASSIGHGGNQPQHF
CDR3 DNA: TGTGCCAGTAGTATAGGCCACGGGGGCAATCAGCCCCAGCATTTT

clone size: NA
D gene: TRBD1
J gene: TRBJ1-5
V gene: TRBV7-3
CDR3 protein: CASRSGQGAGQPQHF
CDR3 DNA: TGTGCCAGCAGATCAGGACAGGGGGCGGGACAGCCCCAGCATTTT

clone size: NA
D gene: NA
J gene: TRBJ2-2
V gene: TRBV7-8
CDR3 protein: CASSSTTGTGELFF
CDR3 DNA: TGTGCCAGCAGCTCCACTACAGGGACCGGGGAGCTGTTTTTT

clone size: NA
D gene: NA
J gene: TRBJ2-1
V gene: TRBV7-2
CDR3 protein: CASGKGKLNEQFF
CDR3 DNA: TGTGCCTCGGGGAAGGGTAAATTGAATGAGCAGTTCTTC

clone size: NA
D gene: NA
J gene: TRBJ2-1
V gene: TRBV5-4
CDR3 protein: CASSLGGGAYNEQFF
CDR3 DNA: TGTGCCAGCAGCTTGGGTGGCGGGGCCTACAATGAGCAGTTCTTC

clone size: once
D gene: NA
J gene: TRBJ2-7
V gene: TRBV29-1
CDR3 protein: CSVNLTPNFYEQYF
CDR3 DNA: TGCAGCGTTAACCTAACCCCGAACTTCTACGAGCAGTACTTC

clone size: NA
D gene: NA
J gene: TRBJ1-2
V gene: TRBV12-2
CDR3 protein: CASRFKQGCGYTF
CDR3 DNA: TGTGCAAGTCGCTTTAAACAGGGGTGCGGCTACACCTTC

clone size: NA
D gene: TRBD1
J gene: TRBJ2-2
V gene: TRBV2
CDR3 protein: CASIPGQGWTGELFF
CDR3 DNA: TGTGCCAGCATCCCGGGACAGGGGTGGACCGGGGAGCTGTTTTTT

clone size: NA
D gene: TRBD2
J gene: TRBJ2-1
V gene: TRBV7-3
CDR3 protein: CASSLMWGSGGNEQFF
CDR3 DNA: TGTGCCAGCAGCTTAATGTGGGGATCCGGGGGGAATGAGCAGTTCTTC

clone size: NA
D gene: TRBD1
J gene: TRBJ1-6
V gene: TRBV5-5
CDR3 protein: CASSLTGGFDNSPLHF
CDR3 DNA: TGTGCCAGCAGCTTGACAGGGGGTTTCGATAATTCACCCCTCCACTTT

clone size: NA
D gene: TRBD1
J gene: TRBJ1-6
V gene: TRBV6-1
CDR3 protein: CASSGQGLNSPLHF
CDR3 DNA: TGTGCCAGCAGTGGACAGGGTTTAAATTCACCCCTCCACTTT

clone size: few
D gene: TRBD1
J gene: TRBJ1-1
V gene: TRBV6-5
CDR3 protein: CASSPRDRGPEAFF
CDR3 DNA: TGTGCCAGCAGTCCCCGGGACAGGGGACCTGAAGCTTTCTTT

clone size: few
D gene: TRBD1
J gene: TRBJ1-1
V gene: TRBV7-2
CDR3 protein: CASSPPGGPLNTEAFF
CDR3 DNA: TGTGCCAGCAGTCCCCCAGGGGGGCCGTTGAACACTGAAGCTTTCTTT